This TCR beta chain was identified during a study of blood T cells in healthy people across ages. A J-beta primer mix and a sample-barcoded 5' primer were used in a second PCR of about 7 to 12 cycles. TCRdb called the 5' RACE reads again in MiXCR, with one record for every CDR3 protein. This table holds around 820,000 distinct CDR3 sequences, 25% found once. This clonotype was seen a handful of times. In germline, CDR1 is DFQATT, CDR2 SNEGSKA (reference sequence). The CDR3 consists of 13 residues. The sample also formed part of further work on T cells of mothers and their children. According to that study: The entire RNA extract went into cDNA synthesis at about 1.4 ug per 15 ul. The effect of thymic selection on TCR recombination output is similar between related and unrelated pairs. Biologically related mothers and children overlapped slightly more than unrelated pairs, a non-significant difference.

The sequencing input was blood. This sequence joins TRBV20-1 and TRBJ2-1, with TRBD1 identical over 7 bases. The DNA end favors TRBJ2-5, so the J call may be wrong. The TCR was taken from a boy under 18 in good health. CDR3 residues: CSARQGGQETQYF. DNA of the CDR3: TGCAGTGCGAGACAGGGTGGCCAAGAGACCCAGTACTTC.